The present TCR beta chain was sequenced within a study of T cells after yellow fever vaccination. Via MiXCR, TCRdb re-called the 5' RACE reads, giving one row per CDR3 protein. The profile covers hundreds of thousands of distinct CDR3 sequences, with roughly an eighth appearing a single time and about 15% taken by the ten largest. The germline V gene has CDR1 MNHNS and CDR2 SASEGT. The CDR3 totals 13 residues. Trimming took 7 bases from V and 2 from J, leaving 8 bases between them. General study points: Most clones from primary vaccination resurfaced after the booster (nearly 97% CD4, less than 90% CD8). Clonotypes appearing in both CD4 and CD8 compartments existed, and their share was small.

This clonotype appeared a few times. Its matching antigen is unknown. This clonotype was obtained from a man aged 30 to 45 who received the YFV17D yellow fever vaccine. The material was PBMCs, obtained on the day of the yellow fever booster vaccination. The chain links TRBV6-1 to TRBJ2-2, with D possibly matching TRBD1 (6 bases). The CDR3 coding sequence is TGTGCCAGCAAGACAGGAAACACCGGGGAGCTGTTTTTT. Translating it yields CASKTGNTGELFF.